This T cell receptor (beta chain) emerged from a study of cytomegalovirus exposure and HLA in healthy donors. Study in general: HLA-typed donors contributed around 85 million unique TCRs, which were held in an early data release. Study findings and constraints: Whilst most TCR sequences proved rare, a subset of public TCRs occurred across many donors. Most TCR beta V segments were productive about 90% or about 30% of the time in an earlier analysis.

PCR was performed using 60 Vbeta and 13 Jbeta primers. The data were produced by immunoSEQ multiplex PCR, yet TCRdb's version contains in-frame clones alone and is incomplete. The sample has about 130,000 clones; roughly 18% are singletons. Trimming took 2 bases from V and 3 from J, leaving 8 bases between them. CDR3 length: 13 residues. Germline loops: CDR1 SGHTS, CDR2 YDEGEE. This clone has only a few counts. Its antigen is unknown. This TCR was recovered from a female donor in good health and CMV-seropositive. The rearrangement joins TRBV5-8 to TRBJ1-2; perhaps TRBD1 as D (5 bases). The specimen was PBMCs. The CDR3 region is CASSFDSYYGYTF. CDR3 DNA: TGTGCCAGCAGCTTCGACAGCTACTATGGCTACACCTTC.